A single sample is the source of the 2 T cell receptor beta chains below, sequenced in a study of CD8 T cells in ankylosing spondylitis. A single record per CDR3 protein comes from TCRdb applying MiXCR to the 5' RACE reads. The sample has some 240,000 distinct CDR3 sequences, 15% to 20% seen once; the top ten hold over 25%. Sample: blood, either unsorted or a sorted T cell fraction (not recorded which). These TCRs come from a male donor with ankylosing spondylitis or in good health (not recorded which).

This clonotype was observed a few times. This chain joins TRBV14 and TRBJ2-5; a possible D gene is TRBD2 (5 bases). Germline V gene lookup returns CDR1 SGHDN and CDR2 FVKESK. The CDR3 is 15 amino acids. Trimming shortened V by 4 bases and J by 1 base, and 13 bases separated the two germline ends. The CDR3 sequence: CASSPFSGSQETQYF. The CDR3 nucleotides read TGTGCCAGCAGCCCTTTCTCGGGGAGCCAAGAGACCCAGTACTTC. The variable domain in full, with the rest retrieved from reference TRBV14 and TRBJ2-5, is EAGVTQFPSHSVIEKGQTVTLRCDPISGHDNLYWYRRVMGKEIKFLLHFVKESKQDESGMPNNRFLAERTGGTYSTLKVQPAELEDSGVYFCASSPFSGSQETQYFGPGTRLLVL.

For the CDR3, the DNA is TGCAGCGTTGAAGTGACAACCTCCTACAATGAGCAGTTCTTC. Translation gives CSVEVTTSYNEQFF. The J gene is TRBJ2-1, the V gene TRBV29-1; D gene ambiguous. V lost 1 base and J 0 bases, leaving 7 bases between the germline ends. The CDR3 consists of 14 residues. Germline V gives CDR1 SQVTM, CDR2 ANQGSEA.